A selection of T cell receptor beta chains follows, all from one sample in a study of shared clonotypes between healthy human individuals. Data came from immunoSEQ multiplex PCR; TCRdb stores just in-frame clones and leaves some out. The sample includes 2 million to 3 million clones, over 85% of them seen just once. The specimen was naive CD4+ T cells from PBMCs. These TCRs come from a man aged 18-30 years in good health. Some clones in this sample may be carry-over from other donors' samples. The CDR3 runs from the conserved cysteine through the conserved F or W. D genes are given only for firm matches. Only some rows state a clone size, as once, few, many or a class for expanded clones.

CDR3 protein: CASSVHGGTAPRNTQYF
CDR3 DNA: TGTGCCAGCAGCGTACACGGAGGGACGGCTCCCCGAAATACGCAGTATTTT
V gene: TRBV9
D gene: -
J gene: TRBJ2-3
clone size: -

CDR3 protein: CASSLVRGNTEAFF
CDR3 DNA: TGTGCCAGCAGTTTAGTACGGGGCAACACTGAAGCTTTCTTT
V gene: TRBV27
D gene: -
J gene: TRBJ1-1
clone size: -

CDR3 protein: CASSVAQGAREKLFF
CDR3 DNA: TGTGCCAGCAGCGTAGCTCAGGGGGCACGGGAAAAACTGTTTTTT
V gene: TRBV9
D gene: TRBD1
J gene: TRBJ1-4
clone size: -

CDR3 protein: CASSKRTREETQYF
CDR3 DNA: TGTGCCAGCAGCAAAAGGACTAGGGAAGAGACCCAGTACTTC
V gene: TRBV4-2
D gene: TRBD2
J gene: TRBJ2-5
clone size: once

CDR3 protein: CASSQVGREWYEQYF
CDR3 DNA: TGTGCCAGCAGCCAAGTGGGGCGGGAGTGGTACGAGCAGTACTTC
V gene: TRBV14
D gene: TRBD2
J gene: TRBJ2-7
clone size: -

CDR3 protein: CASNSSALHF
CDR3 DNA: TGTGCCAGCAACAGCTCAGCGTTGCACTTC
V gene: TRBV11-2
D gene: -
J gene: TRBJ2-5
clone size: -

CDR3 protein: CASSLRAGGYPIPQETQYF
CDR3 DNA: TGTGCCAGCAGCTTAAGGGCGGGAGGGTACCCAATTCCCCAAGAGACCCAGTACTTC
V gene: TRBV7-2
D gene: TRBD2
J gene: TRBJ2-5
clone size: -

CDR3 protein: CASSTSQGNQPQHF
CDR3 DNA: TGTGCCAGTAGCACATCCCAGGGTAATCAGCCCCAGCATTTT
V gene: TRBV19
D gene: -
J gene: TRBJ1-5
clone size: -

CDR3 protein: CASRPTGRNQPQHF
CDR3 DNA: TGTGCCAGCAGACCGACAGGTCGCAATCAGCCCCAGCATTTT
V gene: TRBV28
D gene: -
J gene: TRBJ1-5
clone size: -

CDR3 protein: CASSYSDWGSGAFF
CDR3 DNA: TGTGCCAGCAGTTACTCGGATTGGGGTTCGGGAGCTTTCTTT
V gene: TRBV6-5
D gene: -
J gene: TRBJ1-1
clone size: -

CDR3 protein: CASSLGGLGKPQHF
CDR3 DNA: TGTGCCAGCAGCCTTGGGGGCCTGGGGAAGCCCCAGCATTTT
V gene: TRBV28
D gene: -
J gene: TRBJ1-5
clone size: -

CDR3 protein: CASSKNGLAGGTDTQYF
CDR3 DNA: TGTGCCAGCAGCAAAAACGGACTAGCGGGAGGAACAGATACGCAGTATTTT
V gene: TRBV21-1
D gene: -
J gene: TRBJ2-3
clone size: -

CDR3 protein: CSVRTRHTDTQYF
CDR3 DNA: TGCAGCGTCCGGACGAGGCACACAGATACGCAGTATTTT
V gene: TRBV29-1
D gene: -
J gene: TRBJ2-3
clone size: -

CDR3 protein: CASSSYSGSSEQFF
CDR3 DNA: TGCGCCAGCAGCTCCTATAGCGGGTCTTCTGAGCAGTTCTTC
V gene: TRBV5-1
D gene: TRBD2
J gene: TRBJ2-1
clone size: -

CDR3 protein: CASSLDAPPGSHEQFF
CDR3 DNA: TGTGCCAGCAGCTTAGATGCCCCCCCGGGGAGCCATGAGCAGTTCTTC
V gene: TRBV11-3
D gene: -
J gene: TRBJ2-1
clone size: -

CDR3 protein: CASSSLYSEQYF
CDR3 DNA: TGTGCCAGCAGTTCCCTCTACAGCGAGCAGTACTTC
V gene: TRBV28
D gene: -
J gene: TRBJ2-7
clone size: -

CDR3 protein: CASSLGTGDEKLFF
CDR3 DNA: TGTGCCAGCAGCCTCGGGACAGGGGACGAAAAACTGTTTTTT
V gene: TRBV4-2
D gene: TRBD1
J gene: TRBJ1-4
clone size: -

CDR3 protein: CASSPREGAYEQYF
CDR3 DNA: TGTGCCAGCTCACCGAGGGAGGGCGCCTACGAGCAGTACTTC
V gene: TRBV18
D gene: TRBD2
J gene: TRBJ2-7
clone size: -

CDR3 protein: CASGIAGGPGNEQFF
CDR3 DNA: TGTGCCAGCGGGATAGCGGGAGGGCCGGGAAATGAGCAGTTCTTC
V gene: TRBV4-2
D gene: TRBD2
J gene: TRBJ2-1
clone size: once

CDR3 protein: CASSLPTSGAKISYEQYF
CDR3 DNA: TGCGCCAGCAGCCTGCCGACTAGCGGGGCTAAAATCTCCTACGAGCAGTACTTC
V gene: TRBV4-1
D gene: TRBD2
J gene: TRBJ2-7
clone size: -

CDR3 protein: CASSLRGGPGNTEAFF
CDR3 DNA: TGTGCCAGCTCACTCAGGGGGGGCCCTGGGAACACTGAAGCTTTCTTT
V gene: TRBV18
D gene: TRBD1
J gene: TRBJ1-1
clone size: -

CDR3 protein: CASRGSYEQYF
CDR3 DNA: TGTGCCAGCAGGGGTTCCTACGAGCAGTACTTC
V gene: TRBV28
D gene: -
J gene: TRBJ2-7
clone size: once

CDR3 protein: CAIGQGNEKLFF
CDR3 DNA: TGTGCCATCGGACAGGGCAATGAAAAACTGTTTTTT
V gene: TRBV28
D gene: TRBD1
J gene: TRBJ1-4
clone size: few

CDR3 protein: CASSLWKAGTQETQYF
CDR3 DNA: TGTGCCAGCAGTTTATGGAAAGCCGGCACGCAAGAGACCCAGTACTTC
V gene: TRBV28
D gene: -
J gene: TRBJ2-5
clone size: -

CDR3 protein: CASSLQGAPYEQYF
CDR3 DNA: TGTGCCAGCAGCTTACAGGGGGCACCCTACGAGCAGTACTTC
V gene: TRBV7-9
D gene: TRBD1
J gene: TRBJ2-7
clone size: -

CDR3 protein: CASSTGLAGGYDTQYF
CDR3 DNA: TGCGCCAGCAGCACCGGACTAGCGGGAGGGTATGATACGCAGTATTTT
V gene: TRBV5-1
D gene: TRBD2
J gene: TRBJ2-3
clone size: -

CDR3 protein: CASSPPPRVAGGEETQYF
CDR3 DNA: TGTGCCAGCAGTCCTCCCCCCCGAGTAGCGGGAGGGGAAGAGACCCAGTACTTC
V gene: TRBV27
D gene: TRBD2
J gene: TRBJ2-5
clone size: -

CDR3 protein: CASSLTGGNYGYTF
CDR3 DNA: TGTGCCAGCAGCTTGACAGGCGGGAACTATGGCTACACCTTC
V gene: TRBV7-9
D gene: -
J gene: TRBJ1-2
clone size: -

CDR3 protein: CASSPGTVGSYEQYF
CDR3 DNA: TGTGCCAGCAGCCCGGGGACAGTCGGGTCCTACGAGCAGTACTTC
V gene: TRBV28
D gene: TRBD1
J gene: TRBJ2-7
clone size: -

CDR3 protein: CASSIQGNGYTF
CDR3 DNA: TGTGCCAGCAGTATCCAGGGGAATGGCTACACCTTC
V gene: TRBV2
D gene: -
J gene: TRBJ1-2
clone size: -

CDR3 protein: CATREFVTWNF
CDR3 DNA: TGTGCCACTCGGGAGTTTGTGACCTGGAATTTT
V gene: TRBV28
D gene: -
J gene: TRBJ1-3
clone size: -

CDR3 protein: CASSPRRGPKAFF
CDR3 DNA: TGTGCCAGCAGTCCCCGCCGGGGGCCAAAAGCTTTCTTT
V gene: TRBV28
D gene: -
J gene: TRBJ1-1
clone size: -

CDR3 protein: CASSSNGRGNTIYF
CDR3 DNA: TGTGCCAGCAGTTCAAACGGCAGGGGAAACACCATATATTTT
V gene: TRBV28
D gene: -
J gene: TRBJ1-3
clone size: -

CDR3 protein: CSVLGQGAFEQYF
CDR3 DNA: TGCAGCGTTCTCGGCCAGGGGGCCTTCGAGCAGTACTTC
V gene: TRBV29-1
D gene: TRBD1
J gene: TRBJ2-7
clone size: -

CDR3 protein: CASSLGVGSGELFF
CDR3 DNA: TGTGCCAGCAGTTTGGGGGTGGGATCCGGGGAGCTGTTTTTT
V gene: TRBV28
D gene: -
J gene: TRBJ2-2
clone size: -

CDR3 protein: CASSEWTGSHGRDEKLFF
CDR3 DNA: TGTGCCAGCAGTGAGTGGACAGGGTCTCACGGGCGGGATGAAAAACTGTTTTTT
V gene: TRBV2
D gene: TRBD1
J gene: TRBJ1-4
clone size: -

CDR3 protein: CASSPTGGPSGSNTGELFF
CDR3 DNA: TGTGCCAGCAGCCCCACGGGAGGGCCTTCGGGGTCGAACACCGGGGAGCTGTTTTTT
V gene: TRBV5-4
D gene: TRBD2
J gene: TRBJ2-2
clone size: -

CDR3 protein: CASSYRRASTGELFF
CDR3 DNA: TGTGCCAGCAGTTACAGGAGGGCCTCGACCGGGGAGCTGTTTTTT
V gene: TRBV6-5
D gene: -
J gene: TRBJ2-2
clone size: -

CDR3 protein: CASSPRMGVNTGELFF
CDR3 DNA: TGTGCCAGCAGCCCTCGGATGGGCGTGAACACCGGGGAGCTGTTTTTT
V gene: TRBV7-6
D gene: -
J gene: TRBJ2-2
clone size: -

CDR3 protein: CASSVQGGGEQYF
CDR3 DNA: TGTGCCAGCAGTGTACAGGGGGGAGGGGAGCAGTACTTC
V gene: TRBV2
D gene: -
J gene: TRBJ2-7
clone size: -

CDR3 protein: CASSLAPPAGVDTQYF
CDR3 DNA: TGTGCCAGCAGCTTAGCCCCGCCTGCGGGAGTGGATACGCAGTATTTT
V gene: TRBV7-8
D gene: TRBD2
J gene: TRBJ2-3
clone size: -

CDR3 protein: CASSERGGGSSYEQYF
CDR3 DNA: TGCGCCAGCAGCGAAAGGGGAGGAGGGTCCTCCTACGAGCAGTACTTC
V gene: TRBV5-1
D gene: -
J gene: TRBJ2-7
clone size: -

CDR3 protein: CASSPGFNYGYTF
CDR3 DNA: TGTGCCAGCAGCCCAGGGTTTAACTATGGCTACACCTTC
V gene: TRBV11-1
D gene: -
J gene: TRBJ1-2
clone size: -

CDR3 protein: CASSSSGLAGGLENIQYF
CDR3 DNA: TGTGCCAGCAGCTCCTCGGGACTAGCGGGAGGGCTCGAAAACATTCAGTACTTC
V gene: TRBV13
D gene: TRBD2
J gene: TRBJ2-4
clone size: -

CDR3 protein: CASSSPGLAGQNEQFF
CDR3 DNA: TGTGCCAGCAGTTCCCCTGGACTAGCGGGACAGAATGAGCAGTTCTTC
V gene: TRBV6-5
D gene: TRBD2
J gene: TRBJ2-1
clone size: -

CDR3 protein: CASSARAGDTGELFF
CDR3 DNA: TGTGCCAGCAGCGCCCGGGCGGGAGACACCGGGGAGCTGTTTTTT
V gene: TRBV9
D gene: TRBD2
J gene: TRBJ2-2
clone size: -

CDR3 protein: CASSPPGRMYREQYF
CDR3 DNA: TGTGCCAGCAGTCCCCCCGGCCGGATGTACCGGGAGCAGTACTTC
V gene: TRBV27
D gene: -
J gene: TRBJ2-7
clone size: -

CDR3 protein: CASSGMPPGNEQFF
CDR3 DNA: TGTGCCAGCAGTGGAATGCCCCCCGGCAATGAGCAGTTCTTC
V gene: TRBV25-1
D gene: -
J gene: TRBJ2-1
clone size: -

CDR3 protein: CASSLEVPDTEAFF
CDR3 DNA: TGCGCCAGCAGCTTAGAGGTCCCGGATACTGAAGCTTTCTTT
V gene: TRBV5-1
D gene: -
J gene: TRBJ1-1
clone size: -

CDR3 protein: CASSLSSGARSYEQYF
CDR3 DNA: TGTGCCAGCAGCCTCAGTAGCGGGGCGCGGTCCTACGAGCAGTACTTC
V gene: TRBV7-3
D gene: TRBD2
J gene: TRBJ2-7
clone size: -

CDR3 protein: CASSGMKVAGGGYEQYF
CDR3 DNA: TGTGCCAGCAGTGGTATGAAAGTGGCAGGGGGCGGGTACGAGCAGTACTTC
V gene: TRBV2
D gene: TRBD1
J gene: TRBJ2-7
clone size: -

CDR3 protein: CASSERGADTQYF
CDR3 DNA: TGTGCCAGCAGTGAAAGGGGAGCAGATACGCAGTATTTT
V gene: TRBV6-1
D gene: -
J gene: TRBJ2-3
clone size: once

CDR3 protein: CASSPETVLYGYTF
CDR3 DNA: TGTGCCAGCTCACCTGAGACGGTACTCTATGGCTACACCTTC
V gene: TRBV18
D gene: -
J gene: TRBJ1-2
clone size: -

CDR3 protein: CASSLTPENTEAFF
CDR3 DNA: TGCGCCAGCAGCTTGACTCCAGAGAACACTGAAGCTTTCTTT
V gene: TRBV5-1
D gene: -
J gene: TRBJ1-1
clone size: once

CDR3 protein: CATSRRQGAGYGYTF
CDR3 DNA: TGTGCCACCAGTAGACGTCAGGGGGCAGGCTATGGCTACACCTTC
V gene: TRBV15
D gene: TRBD1
J gene: TRBJ1-2
clone size: -

CDR3 protein: CASSRGRAPDTQYF
CDR3 DNA: TGTGCCAGCAGCCGCGGGAGGGCCCCAGATACGCAGTATTTT
V gene: TRBV7-8
D gene: TRBD2
J gene: TRBJ2-3
clone size: -